A single sample is the source of the 6 T cell receptor beta chains below, sequenced in a study of early T cells in non-severe SARS-CoV-2 infection. TCRdb ran MiXCR on the 5' RACE reads and lists one entry per CDR3 protein. The repertoire holds 30,000 to 45,000 distinct CDR3 sequences, 8% to 10% seen once, with 12% in the top ten. Sequencing used whole blood. The receptors shown here come from an adult who was a healthcare worker with PCR-confirmed SARS-CoV-2 infection or an uninfected control (not recorded which).

The J gene is TRBJ2-1, the V gene TRBV29-1, with D perhaps matching TRBD1 (6 bases). This CDR3 has 14 amino acids. Trimming left V 1 base short and J 2 bases short, with 9 bases between. The germline gives CDR1 SQVTM, CDR2 ANQGSEA. CDR3 nucleotides: TGCAGCGTTGAAGGCAGGGGCACCTACAATGAGCAGTTCTTC. This codes for CSVEGRGTYNEQFF.

Many counts were recorded for this clonotype. The chain combines TRBV15 with TRBJ2-3; maybe TRBD2 (6 bases). V was trimmed by 5 bases and J by 3 bases, leaving 15 bases between them. This CDR3 is built from 15 residues. CDR1 is LNHNV, CDR2 YYDKDF, per germline (reference sequence). The CDR3 region is CATSLYVRGTDTQYF. The CDR3 coding sequence is TGTGCCACCAGCCTATACGTGCGGGGAACAGATACGCAGTATTTT.

This chain uses TRBV10-3 with TRBJ1-1, with D possibly matching TRBD1 (6 bases). The length of the CDR3 is 11 residues. V was cut by 8 bases and J by 8 bases, with 12 bases left in between. Germline assignment: CDR1 ENHRY and CDR2 SYGVKD. The CDR3 reads CAIGRQGEAFF. In nucleotides, the CDR3 is TGTGCCATCGGCCGGCAGGGGGAAGCTTTCTTT.

This clonotype was observed at least ten times. This CDR3 reads CSVPTSGSTDTQYF. The CDR3 region has the DNA TGCAGCGTACCGACTAGCGGTAGCACAGATACGCAGTATTTT. The genes are TRBV29-1 and TRBJ2-3; TRBD2 matches at 9 bases. Germline CDR1 and CDR2: SQVTM and ANQGSEA. CDR3 length equals 14 residues. Germline trimming cut 6 bases from V and 0 bases from J; bases unmatched to any gene: 4.

Regarding this clonotype: This sequence may be a read error, since a much larger clone differs from it by one base. The gene calls are TRBV11-2 and TRBJ1-1, with D unclear. Between the trimmed V and J ends, which lost 2 bases and 4 bases, there was a span of 11 bases. This CDR3 is 14 amino acids long. CDR1 and CDR2 from the germline V gene are SGHAT and FQNNGV. The CDR3 nucleotides read TGTGCCAGCAGCTTAAAGGCGCGGGTCACTGAAGCTTTCTTT. Amino acid sequence: CASSLKARVTEAFF.

This clonotype was detected ten times or more. This chain links TRBV29-1 with TRBJ1-2, with D possibly TRBD1 on 6 matching bases. The germline V and J ends were trimmed by 4 bases and 5 bases, with 11 bases remaining between them. Germline CDR1 reads SQVTM; CDR2 reads ANQGSEA. The CDR3 consists of 12 residues. Written as DNA, the CDR3 is TGCAGCGTTGTGTTGCAGGGGTATGGCTACACCTTC. As protein: CSVVLQGYGYTF.